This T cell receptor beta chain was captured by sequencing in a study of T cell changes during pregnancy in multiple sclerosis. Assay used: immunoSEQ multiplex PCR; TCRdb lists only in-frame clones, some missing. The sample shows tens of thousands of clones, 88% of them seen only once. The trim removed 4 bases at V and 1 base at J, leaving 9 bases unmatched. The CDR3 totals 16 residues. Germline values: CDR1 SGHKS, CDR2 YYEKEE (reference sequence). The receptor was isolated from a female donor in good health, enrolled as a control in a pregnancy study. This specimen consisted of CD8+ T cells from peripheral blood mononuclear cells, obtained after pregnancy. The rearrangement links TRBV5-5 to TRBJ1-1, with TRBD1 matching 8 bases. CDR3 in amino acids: CASSPDLDRANTEAFF. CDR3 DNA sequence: TGTGCCAGCAGCCCTGATTTGGACAGGGCGAACACTGAAGCTTTCTTT.